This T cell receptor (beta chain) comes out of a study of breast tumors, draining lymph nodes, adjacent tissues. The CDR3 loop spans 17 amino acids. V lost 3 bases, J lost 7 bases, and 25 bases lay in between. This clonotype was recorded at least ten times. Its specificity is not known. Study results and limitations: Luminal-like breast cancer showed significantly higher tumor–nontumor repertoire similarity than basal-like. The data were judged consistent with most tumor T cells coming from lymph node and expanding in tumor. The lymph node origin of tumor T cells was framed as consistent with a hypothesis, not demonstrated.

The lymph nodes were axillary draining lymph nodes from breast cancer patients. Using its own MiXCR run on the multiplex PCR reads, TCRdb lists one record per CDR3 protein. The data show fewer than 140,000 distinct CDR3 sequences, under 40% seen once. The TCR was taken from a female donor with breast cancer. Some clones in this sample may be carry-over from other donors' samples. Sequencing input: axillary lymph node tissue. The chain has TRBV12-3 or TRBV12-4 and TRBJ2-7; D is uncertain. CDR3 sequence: CASSLSSGGVGYGEQYF. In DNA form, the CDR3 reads TGTGCCAGCAGTTTGAGCTCGGGTGGGGTTGGCTACGGGGAGCAGTACTTC.